The 23 T cell receptor beta chains below all came from one sample that was sequenced in a study of blood T cell repertoires in COVID-19. Only in-frame clones appear in the TCRdb table, and some are missing; sequencing was by immunoSEQ multiplex PCR. The table records approximately 110,000 clones, 81% of them present only once. Input material: peripheral blood. These receptors all stem from a man older than 75 with acute or convalescent COVID-19.

This clone was picked up one time. The chain combines TRBV5-1 with TRBJ2-2, with no clear D. V was cut by 1 base and J by 4 bases, with 5 bases left in between. This CDR3 comprises 13 residues. The germline V gene encodes CDR1 SGHRS and CDR2 YFSETQ. DNA for the CDR3: TGCGCCAGCAGCTTGTCAGGCACCGGGGAGCTGTTTTTT. Protein product: CASSLSGTGELFF. The whole variable domain, filled in from reference TRBV5-1 and TRBJ2-2, reads KAGVTQTPRYLIKTRGQQVTLSCSPISGHRSVSWYQQTPGQGLQFLFEYFSETQRNKGNFPGRFSGRQFSNSRSEMNVSTLELGDSALYLCASSLSGTGELFFGEGSRLTVL.

The J gene is TRBJ2-1, the V gene TRBV5-1, with TRBD1 as a possible D gene (5 bases). The CDR3 covers 14 residues. V lost 0 bases to trimming and J lost 3 bases, with 7 bases between them. The germline gives CDR1 SGHRS, CDR2 YFSETQ. The CDR3: CASSLGQSYNEQFF. CDR3 DNA sequence: TGCGCCAGCAGCTTGGGACAGAGCTACAATGAGCAGTTCTTC.

This chain joins TRBV7-9 and TRBJ2-7; perhaps TRBD2 as D (6 bases). CDR1 is SEHNR, CDR2 FQNEAQ, per germline (reference sequence). Trimming removed 4 bases at V and 1 base at J, with 11 bases between. CDR3 size: 14 residues. DNA of the CDR3: TGTGCCAGCAGCTCGGGACTCCATTCCTACGAGCAGTACTTC. Its protein product is CASSSGLHSYEQYF.

This rearrangement joins TRBV5-8 to TRBJ1-5; a possible D gene is TRBD1 (5 bases). The germline V gene has CDR1 SGHTS and CDR2 YDEGEE. V was pared by 5 bases and J by 4 bases, with 10 bases between. The CDR3 is 13 residues long. Here the CDR3 DNA reads TGTGCCAGCAGTGGAGGGGTTAATCAGCCCCAGCATTTT. It encodes CASSGGVNQPQHF.

J is TRBJ1-5 and V is TRBV7-2; no clear D gene. Germline V lookup: CDR1 SGHTA, CDR2 FQGNSA. V gave up 7 bases and J gave up 1 base, with 8 bases separating them. The CDR3 is 13 amino acids. The CDR3 reads CASTAGSNQPQHF. In nucleotides, the CDR3 is TGTGCCAGCACCGCGGGGAGCAATCAGCCCCAGCATTTT.

The sample holds one count of this clone. This chain connects TRBV28 to TRBJ1-5; D remains unclear. V lost 5 bases to trimming and J lost 3 bases, with 5 bases between them. CDR3 size: 12 residues. Per germline, CDR1 MDHEN and CDR2 SYDVKM. The CDR3, as DNA: TGTGCCAGCAGTCTAAACAATCAGCCCCAGCATTTT. Translating gives CASSLNNQPQHF. Using reference TRBV28 and TRBJ1-5 for the parts outside the CDR3, the full variable domain is DVKVTQSSRYLVKRTGEKVFLECVQDMDHENMFWYRQDPGLGLRLIYFSYDVKMKEKGDIPEGYSVSREKKERFSLILESASTNQTSMYLCASSLNNQPQHFGDGTRLSIL.

The chain has TRBV18 and TRBJ2-7; 10 bases match TRBD2. The CDR3 has 15 amino acids. The trim removed 1 base at V and 2 bases at J, leaving 2 bases unmatched. Germline loops: CDR1 KGHSH, CDR2 LQKENI. The CDR3 is CASSPQLAGTYEQYF. The CDR3 DNA reads as TGTGCCAGCTCACCACAACTAGCGGGAACCTACGAGCAGTACTTC.

This clone was detected a few times. The chain links TRBV18 to TRBJ2-7, with 8 positions matching TRBD1. The CDR3 totals 15 residues. With 0 bases clipped from V and 4 bases from J, the junction kept 5 bases outside the gene matches. The germline V gene has CDR1 KGHSH and CDR2 LQKENI. The CDR3 nucleotides are TGTGCCAGCTCACCACCGACAGGGGAACGGTACGAGCAGTACTTC. Translating gives CASSPPTGERYEQYF.

This clone was seen only a few times. The V and J genes are TRBV18 and TRBJ2-2, with TRBD1 identical over 9 bases. Germline CDR1 reads KGHSH; CDR2 reads LQKENI. This CDR3 region has 16 residues. V was clipped by 4 bases and J by 2 bases; unmatched bases: 5. CDR3 coding DNA: TGTGCCAGCTCACGGGACAGGGTTCCTAACACCGGGGAGCTGTTTTTT. Protein sequence: CASSRDRVPNTGELFF.

This clone was recorded once. The CDR3: CASSANRATNEKLFF. In DNA form, the CDR3 reads TGTGCCAGCAGCGCTAACAGGGCAACTAATGAAAAACTGTTTTTT. V usage is TRBV6-5 and J usage is TRBJ1-4; a possible D gene is TRBD1 (6 bases). V lost 6 bases and J lost 0, with 11 bases in between. There are 15 residues in the CDR3. CDR1 and CDR2 (germline): MNHEY, SVGAGI.

CDR3 DNA sequence: TGCGCCAGCAGCTTGTCACAGCTGCAAGAGACCCAGTACTTC. Protein product: CASSLSQLQETQYF. The J gene is TRBJ2-5, the V gene TRBV5-1, with no clear D. Between the trimmed V and J ends, which lost 1 base and 2 bases, there was a span of 9 bases. The germline CDR1 and CDR2 sequences are SGHRS and YFSETQ. The CDR3 is made up of 14 amino acids.

The rearrangement uses TRBV5-4 and TRBJ2-5; the D is unclear. V dropped 5 bases and J dropped 4 bases, with 18 bases sitting between them. Germline lookup yields CDR1 SGHNT and CDR2 YYREEE (reference sequence). The CDR3 has 15 residues. The CDR3 sequence: CASRPDFWSPETQYF. As DNA, the CDR3 is TGTGCCAGCAGACCCGACTTCTGGAGTCCAGAGACCCAGTACTTC.

This clone was observed once. The V gene is TRBV18, the J gene TRBJ1-2; TRBD1 might be the D (6 bases). Germline V gene data show CDR1 as KGHSH and CDR2 as LQKENI. The CDR3 totals 13 residues. V was shortened by 3 bases and J by 1 base, with 6 bases between the two germline ends. The CDR3 loop is CASSPDSNYGYTF. DNA for the CDR3: TGTGCCAGCTCACCGGACAGTAACTATGGCTACACCTTC.

The chain couples TRBV5-8 to TRBJ2-1, with 10 bases matching TRBD2. Germline assignment: CDR1 SGHTS and CDR2 YDEGEE. The J segment lost 0 bases and the V segment lost 6 bases, leaving 12 bases of the junction unmatched. The CDR3 is made up of 18 amino acids. CDR3 sequence: CASTLILLAGISYNEQFF. The CDR3 DNA reads TGTGCCAGCACCCTAATACTACTAGCGGGAATCTCCTACAATGAGCAGTTCTTC.

V gene TRBV12-3 or TRBV12-4 combines with J gene TRBJ1-5; no firm D call. This CDR3 comprises 13 residues. Trimming cost V 6 bases and J 4 bases, with 10 bases left between them. This CDR3 reads CASRQQLNQPQHF. Here the CDR3 DNA reads TGTGCCAGCAGACAGCAACTGAATCAGCCCCAGCATTTT.

This clone was picked up one time. The chain links TRBV7-6 to TRBJ2-7, with TRBD1 matching 8 bases. The CDR3 spans 15 residues. Germline loops: CDR1 SGHVS, CDR2 FNYEAQ. With V trimmed by 3 bases and J by 6 bases, 10 bases remained unmatched. The CDR3 DNA reads as TGTGCCAGCAGCTTCCAAGACAGGGGCGTAGGCGAGCAGTACTTC. Translation: CASSFQDRGVGEQYF.

The sample holds a few counts of this clone. This chain uses TRBV28 with TRBJ1-5; D might be TRBD1 (6 bases). Germline assignment: CDR1 MDHEN and CDR2 SYDVKM. The CDR3 contains 13 residues. The CDR3 here is CGGGRYSNQPQHF. The CDR3 DNA reads TGTGGCGGGGGGCGCTATAGCAATCAGCCCCAGCATTTT.

J is TRBJ2-1 and V is TRBV5-1; weak D call: TRBD2 (6 bases). This CDR3 comprises 16 residues. From germline, CDR1 is SGHRS and CDR2 YFSETQ. Trimming cost V 5 bases and J 2 bases, with 17 bases left between them. This chain's CDR3 is CASSPTSRWAYNEQFF. CDR3 DNA sequence: TGCGCCAGCAGTCCCACTAGCCGGTGGGCCTACAATGAGCAGTTCTTC. Full variable domain (outside the CDR3, taken from reference TRBV5-1 and TRBJ2-1): KAGVTQTPRYLIKTRGQQVTLSCSPISGHRSVSWYQQTPGQGLQFLFEYFSETQRNKGNFPGRFSGRQFSNSRSEMNVSTLELGDSALYLCASSPTSRWAYNEQFFGPGTRLTVL.

The chain joins TRBV19 to TRBJ2-4; no reliable D call. Trimming stripped 5 bases from V and 0 bases from J, with 8 bases between. The CDR3 has 14 amino acids. Germline lookup yields CDR1 LNHDA and CDR2 SQIVND (reference sequence). DNA of the CDR3: TGTGCCAGTAGTGAGACTGGAGCCAAAAACATTCAGTACTTC. This codes for CASSETGAKNIQYF.

J is TRBJ1-4 and V is TRBV28; TRBD1 agrees at 9 bases. CDR3 size: 15 residues. CDR1 MDHEN and CDR2 SYDVKM come from the germline V gene. V gave up 4 bases and J gave up 8 bases; unmatched junction bases: 8. The CDR3 region is CASSSPPGQGEKLFF. Here the CDR3 DNA reads TGTGCCAGCAGTTCCCCCCCGGGACAGGGAGAAAAACTGTTTTTT.

The rearrangement links TRBV19 to TRBJ1-1, with TRBD1 matching over 7 bases. The CDR3 totals 13 residues. J gave up 1 base and V 6 bases, and 2 bases lay outside the gene matches. Germline CDR1 is LNHDA and CDR2 is SQIVND (reference sequence). The CDR3 sequence is CASSDRANTEAFF. The CDR3 DNA is TGTGCCAGTAGCGACAGGGCGAACACTGAAGCTTTCTTT. The full variable domain, completed using reference TRBV19 and TRBJ1-1, is DGGITQSPKYLFRKEGQNVTLSCEQNLNHDAMYWYRQDPGQGLRLIYYSQIVNDFQKGDIAEGYSVSREKKESFPLTVTSAQKNPTAFYLCASSDRANTEAFFGQGTRLTVV.

This clone showed up just once. The chain couples TRBV5-1 to TRBJ2-7; the match to TRBD1 covers 10 bases. CDR3 length: 16 residues. Germline loops: CDR1 SGHRS, CDR2 YFSETQ. The junction had 5 bases not matched to a gene; V was cut back by 0 bases and J by 2 bases. The chain's CDR3 is CASSLAIGTGAYEQYF. Here the CDR3 DNA reads TGCGCCAGCAGCTTGGCCATAGGGACAGGGGCCTACGAGCAGTACTTC.

Only a few counts were recorded for this clone. The chain employs TRBV3-1 (or the pseudogene TRBV3-2) and TRBJ1-5, with D possibly matching TRBD1 (5 bases). CDR1 LGHDT and CDR2 YNNKEL come from the germline V gene (reference sequence). V was pared by 3 bases and J by 9 bases, with 12 bases between. The CDR3 totals 13 residues. The CDR3: CASSHGGGRPQHF. In DNA, the CDR3 is TGTGCCAGCAGCCACGGGGGGGGTCGGCCCCAGCATTTT.